These T cell receptor beta chains were read from a single sample in a study of blood T cell repertoires in COVID-19. The protocol was immunoSEQ multiplex PCR, while the TCRdb copy is restricted to in-frame clones and leaves out a portion. The sample consists of about 290,000 clones, 89% of them appearing once. The sample taken for sequencing was peripheral blood. These receptors came from a woman aged 25 to 39 with COVID-19, enrolled during active disease. Each CDR3 is given with its conserved first and last residue. D genes are given only for firm matches. Clone size is given for some rows only: seen once, a few or many times, or a class if the clone is expanded.

J: TRBJ2-1; D: TRBD2; V: TRBV5-4; size: .; CDR3: CASSSAGTISYNEQFF; DNA: TGTGCCAGCAGCTCAGCCGGGACTATCTCCTACAATGAGCAGTTCTTC
J: TRBJ1-3; D: .; V: TRBV7-6; size: .; CDR3: CASSGGLGNTIYF; DNA: TGTGCCAGCAGCGGGGGCCTTGGAAACACCATATATTTT
J: TRBJ2-7; D: TRBD1; V: TRBV3-1/TRBV3-2; size: .; CDR3: CASSQEGGDRGLYEQYF; DNA: TGTGCCAGCAGCCAAGAAGGAGGGGACAGGGGGCTGTACGAGCAGTACTTC
J: TRBJ2-5; D: TRBD1; V: TRBV18; size: .; CDR3: CASSWGRTGQETQYF; DNA: TGTGCCAGCTCCTGGGGGCGGACAGGGCAAGAGACCCAGTACTTC
J: TRBJ1-5; D: .; V: TRBV6-5; size: .; CDR3: CASSPLYSNQPQHF; DNA: TGTGCCAGCAGCCCACTATATAGCAATCAGCCCCAGCATTTT
J: TRBJ2-3; D: .; V: TRBV27; size: .; CDR3: CASSFADSTDTQYF; DNA: TGTGCCAGCAGTTTCGCAGATAGCACAGATACGCAGTATTTT
J: TRBJ2-2; D: TRBD1; V: TRBV10-1; size: few; CDR3: CASSTGGTGELFF; DNA: TGCGCCAGCTCGACAGGGGGGACCGGGGAGCTGTTTTTT
J: TRBJ2-5; D: TRBD1; V: TRBV18; size: .; CDR3: CASSGQEETQYF; DNA: TGTGCCAGCTCTGGACAGGAGGAGACCCAGTACTTC
J: TRBJ2-7; D: TRBD1; V: TRBV19; size: .; CDR3: CASSTRDRGGYEQYF; DNA: TGTGCCAGTAGTACGCGGGACAGGGGGGGTTACGAGCAGTACTTC
J: TRBJ2-2; D: TRBD2; V: TRBV27; size: .; CDR3: CASSLAGGHTGELFF; DNA: TGTGCCAGCAGTTTAGCGGGGGGACACACCGGGGAGCTGTTTTTT
J: TRBJ2-1; D: .; V: TRBV24-1; size: .; CDR3: CATSDLDSNEQFF; DNA: TGTGCCACCAGTGATTTGGATAGCAATGAGCAGTTCTTC
J: TRBJ2-3; D: TRBD2; V: TRBV7-2; size: .; CDR3: CASSLGGGAGGPTDTQYF; DNA: TGTGCCAGCAGCTTAGGTGGTGGGGCGGGGGGCCCGACAGATACGCAGTATTTT
J: TRBJ2-5; D: .; V: TRBV3-1/TRBV3-2; size: .; CDR3: CASSQGYLRETQYF; DNA: TGTGCCAGCAGCCAAGGTTATTTGCGAGAGACCCAGTACTTC
J: TRBJ2-6; D: .; V: TRBV28; size: .; CDR3: CATNQIAGANVLTF; DNA: TGTGCCACCAACCAGATCGCTGGGGCCAACGTCCTGACTTTC
J: TRBJ2-7; D: TRBD2; V: TRBV29-1; size: .; CDR3: CSVDGGLANEQYF; DNA: TGCAGCGTTGACGGGGGACTAGCTAACGAGCAGTACTTC
J: TRBJ2-7; D: TRBD1; V: TRBV4-1; size: .; CDR3: CASSQKSDRVYEQYF; DNA: TGCGCCAGCAGCCAGAAATCGGACAGGGTCTACGAGCAGTACTTC
J: TRBJ2-7; D: TRBD2; V: TRBV28; size: .; CDR3: CAITSGGAREQYF; DNA: TGTGCCATAACTAGCGGGGGGGCAAGGGAGCAGTACTTC
J: TRBJ2-7; D: .; V: TRBV5-6; size: .; CDR3: CASSLRQLTYEQYF; DNA: TGTGCCAGCAGCTTGAGACAGCTCACCTACGAGCAGTACTTC
J: TRBJ1-2; D: TRBD1; V: TRBV7-8; size: .; CDR3: CASSGLEGQGNYGYTF; DNA: TGTGCCAGCAGCGGGTTAGAGGGACAGGGGAACTATGGCTACACCTTC
J: TRBJ1-1; D: .; V: TRBV12-5; size: .; CDR3: CASGLSGDTEAFF; DNA: TGTGCTAGTGGTTTGTCGGGGGACACTGAAGCTTTCTTT
J: TRBJ2-5; D: .; V: TRBV7-2; size: once; CDR3: CASSFGQKETQYF; DNA: TGTGCCAGCAGTTTCGGACAGAAAGAGACCCAGTACTTC
J: TRBJ1-3; D: .; V: TRBV29-1; size: .; CDR3: CSVDEGSGNTIYF; DNA: TGCAGCGTTGACGAGGGAAGTGGAAACACCATATATTTT
J: TRBJ1-1; D: .; V: TRBV12-3/TRBV12-4; size: .; CDR3: CASNPRGNTEAFF; DNA: TGTGCCAGCAACCCCAGGGGGAACACTGAAGCTTTCTTT
J: TRBJ2-1; D: TRBD2; V: TRBV27; size: .; CDR3: CASSPRLAGEDNEQFF; DNA: TGTGCCAGCAGTCCAAGACTAGCGGGGGAGGACAATGAGCAGTTCTTC
J: TRBJ1-1; D: .; V: TRBV27; size: .; CDR3: CASSSRGGGPEAFF; DNA: TGTGCCAGCAGCAGTAGGGGGGGAGGCCCTGAAGCTTTCTTT
J: TRBJ1-2; D: .; V: TRBV21-1; size: .; CDR3: CASIKAGQGDYGYTF; DNA: TGTGCCAGCATCAAGGCGGGACAGGGAGACTATGGCTACACCTTC
J: TRBJ2-3; D: .; V: TRBV21-1; size: .; CDR3: CASSKPSGPEVGTDTQYF; DNA: TGTGCCAGCAGCAAACCCTCCGGTCCCGAGGTGGGCACAGATACGCAGTATTTT
J: TRBJ2-5; D: .; V: TRBV7-8; size: .; CDR3: CASSPTELEAQYF; DNA: TGTGCCAGCAGCCCGACGGAACTTGAGGCCCAGTACTTC
J: TRBJ2-1; D: TRBD2; V: TRBV18; size: once; CDR3: CASSPPSGGAYNEQFF; DNA: TGTGCCAGCTCCCCCCCTAGCGGGGGGGCCTACAATGAGCAGTTCTTC
J: TRBJ2-1; D: TRBD2; V: TRBV12-3/TRBV12-4; size: .; CDR3: CASSSGLANEQFF; DNA: TGTGCCAGCAGTTCTGGACTAGCGAATGAGCAGTTCTTC
J: TRBJ1-3; D: .; V: TRBV18; size: few; CDR3: CASSPTGTGNTIYF; DNA: TGTGCCAGCTCACCTACAGGGACTGGAAACACCATATATTTT
J: TRBJ1-2; D: .; V: TRBV7-9; size: .; CDR3: CASSLGRAYGYTF; DNA: TGTGCCAGCAGCTTAGGTCGAGCTTATGGCTACACCTTC
J: TRBJ1-1; D: .; V: TRBV15; size: .; CDR3: CATSRKSNTEAFF; DNA: TGTGCCACCAGCAGAAAATCTAACACTGAAGCTTTCTTT
J: TRBJ2-1; D: TRBD2; V: TRBV4-1; size: .; CDR3: CASSWERGGLNEQFF; DNA: TGCGCCAGCAGCTGGGAGCGGGGGGGCTTAAATGAGCAGTTCTTC
J: TRBJ2-5; D: .; V: TRBV5-1; size: .; CDR3: CASSLGGRETQYF; DNA: TGCGCCAGCAGCTTGGGGGGGCGCGAGACCCAGTACTTC
J: TRBJ1-4; D: .; V: TRBV19; size: .; CDR3: CASSIISGPSKLFF; DNA: TGTGCCAGTAGTATTATCAGTGGGCCCTCAAAACTGTTTTTT
J: TRBJ2-3; D: .; V: TRBV18; size: .; CDR3: CASSPGLPTDTQYF; DNA: TGTGCCAGCTCACCGGGACTTCCCACAGATACGCAGTATTTT
J: TRBJ2-5; D: TRBD1; V: TRBV6-6; size: .; CDR3: CASSYAQGRLETQYF; DNA: TGTGCCAGCAGTTACGCACAGGGGCGGCTGGAGACCCAGTACTTC
J: TRBJ1-5; D: .; V: TRBV5-6; size: .; CDR3: CASRAWTPVGVDQPQHF; DNA: TGTGCCAGCAGAGCTTGGACCCCGGTAGGGGTGGATCAGCCCCAGCATTTT
J: TRBJ2-3; D: .; V: TRBV6-5; size: .; CDR3: CASSYSFHRITDTQYF; DNA: TGTGCCAGCAGTTACTCGTTCCACAGGATTACAGATACGCAGTATTTT
J: TRBJ2-2; D: TRBD1; V: TRBV7-7; size: .; CDR3: CASSLETGVSTGELFF; DNA: TGTGCCAGCAGCTTAGAGACAGGGGTGAGCACCGGGGAGCTGTTTTTT
J: TRBJ2-7; D: TRBD2; V: TRBV5-4; size: few; CDR3: CASSSGGGASYEQYF; DNA: TGTGCCAGCAGCTCGGGCGGGGGGGCCTCCTACGAGCAGTACTTC
J: TRBJ2-5; D: TRBD1; V: TRBV27; size: .; CDR3: CASSFRGRKETQYF; DNA: TGTGCCAGCAGTTTCAGGGGGCGAAAAGAGACCCAGTACTTC
J: TRBJ1-6; D: TRBD1; V: TRBV25-1; size: .; CDR3: CASSYTGQGVYSPLHF; DNA: TGTGCCAGCTCGTACACCGGACAGGGGGTATATTCACCCCTCCACTTT
J: TRBJ1-2; D: .; V: TRBV6-5; size: .; CDR3: CATLKGGVPPYGYTF; DNA: TGTGCCACCCTGAAAGGAGGGGTCCCCCCCTATGGCTACACCTTC
J: TRBJ1-1; D: .; V: TRBV4-1; size: .; CDR3: CASSQEPTGGTEAFF; DNA: TGCGCCAGCAGCCAAGAGCCTACAGGTGGGACTGAAGCTTTCTTT
J: TRBJ1-5; D: .; V: TRBV6-1; size: .; CDR3: CASREGTGYSNQPQHF; DNA: TGTGCCAGCAGAGAAGGTACAGGGTATAGCAATCAGCCCCAGCATTTT
J: TRBJ2-5; D: .; V: TRBV30; size: .; CDR3: CAWSVTGAQETQYF; DNA: TGTGCCTGGAGTGTAACAGGAGCTCAAGAGACCCAGTACTTC
J: TRBJ2-7; D: .; V: TRBV28; size: .; CDR3: CASSPGISYEQYF; DNA: TGTGCCAGCAGTCCAGGGATTTCCTACGAGCAGTACTTC